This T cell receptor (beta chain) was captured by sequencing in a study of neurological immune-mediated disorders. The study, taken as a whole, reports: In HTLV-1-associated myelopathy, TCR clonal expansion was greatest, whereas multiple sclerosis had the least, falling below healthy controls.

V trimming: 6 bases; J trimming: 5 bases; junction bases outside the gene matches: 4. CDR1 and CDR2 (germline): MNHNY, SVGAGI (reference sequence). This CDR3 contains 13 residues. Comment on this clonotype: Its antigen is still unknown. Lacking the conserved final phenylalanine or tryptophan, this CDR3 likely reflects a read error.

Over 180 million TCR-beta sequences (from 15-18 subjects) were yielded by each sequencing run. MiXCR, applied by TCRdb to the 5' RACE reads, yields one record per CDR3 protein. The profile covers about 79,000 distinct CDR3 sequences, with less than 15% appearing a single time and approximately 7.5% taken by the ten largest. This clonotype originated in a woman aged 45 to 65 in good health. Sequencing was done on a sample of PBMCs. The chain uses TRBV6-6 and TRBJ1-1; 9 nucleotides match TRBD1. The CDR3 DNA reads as TGTGCCAGCAGCCTACAGGGGGCGACTGAAGCTTTCGTT. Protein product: CASSLQGATEAFV.